This TCR beta chain derives from a study of patients with pleural tuberculosis (dated by TCRdb to between 2014 and 2016). There are many counts of this clonotype. Its antigen target is currently unknown. Nothing much larger sits one base from this clone, and base qualities are not available. TCRdb names Illumina Genome Analyzer IIx as the instrument used. Using fastp at Q25 and MiXCR, TCRdb reprocessed the public reads and kept productive beta chains. Identical CDR3 proteins give one entry, which carries the most common genes and DNA. This sample lists approximately 53,000 distinct CDR3 sequences; 6% to 8% were detected once. The ten largest make up around 15% of the sample. This sequence was found in a human donor with pleural tuberculosis.

The CDR3 corresponds to CASSVFSTDTQYF. The sequenced DNA: TGTGCCAGCAGTGTGTTCAGTACAGATACGCAGTATTTT. The chain couples TRBV2 to TRBJ2-3; the D gene assignment is ambiguous. The germline V gene specifies SNHLY as CDR1 and FYNNEI as CDR2. There are 13 amino acids in the CDR3, from cysteine to phenylalanine inclusive. The DNA shown is the 39-base CDR3, in frame from base 1. Trimming at the junction amounts to 4 bases on V and 3 bases on J, and the germline ends lie 8 bases apart.